These 25 T cell receptor beta chains came from one sample sequenced in a study of blood T cell repertoires in COVID-19. Method: immunoSEQ multiplex PCR; TCRdb's copy keeps in-frame clones and lacks some. This sample yields about 95,000 clones, of which 81% are seen a single time; under 5.5% belongs to the top ten. Sequenced input: peripheral blood. The origin of the receptors is a man aged 80 or over with COVID-19, enrolled during active disease.

Regarding this clone: Within the sample, other DNA sequences also encode this same CDR3. V is TRBV9 and J is TRBJ2-7; tentative D call: TRBD2 (7 bases). The V and J ends lost 0 bases and 2 bases respectively, with 12 bases between them. The CDR3 covers 15 residues. CDR1 is SGDLS and CDR2 is YYNGEE in the germline V gene. The CDR3 bases are TGTGCCAGCAGCGTAGGGGGGGGCCCCACCTACGAGCAGTACTTC. It yields the protein CASSVGGGPTYEQYF.

The chain carries TRBV30 and TRBJ2-5, with TRBD2 matching over 7 bases. J lost 4 bases, V lost 1 base, and 9 bases had no gene match. The length of the CDR3 is 15 residues. The germline V gene has CDR1 GTSNPN and CDR2 SVGIG (reference sequence). The CDR3: CAWSGGSGVLETQYF. CDR3 sequence (DNA): TGTGCCTGGAGTGGGGGCAGCGGGGTTTTAGAGACCCAGTACTTC.

This clone was counted a few times. The rearrangement links TRBV24-1 to TRBJ1-3; D not resolved. In germline, CDR1 is KGHDR, CDR2 SFDVKD. The CDR3 length is 18 residues. V was clipped by 0 bases and J by 0 bases, with 14 bases between them. The CDR3 is CATSDLIGQAPSGNTIYF. The DNA for the CDR3 is TGTGCCACCAGTGATTTGATCGGTCAGGCGCCCTCTGGAAACACCATATATTTT.

The chain has TRBV19 and TRBJ1-2; D not certain. Between the trimmed V and J ends, which lost 11 bases and 0 bases, there was a span of 13 bases. CDR3 length: 13 amino acids. Germline-derived CDR1 and CDR2 are LNHDA and SQIVND (reference sequence). The CDR3, as DNA: TGTGCCGCGGCGCCATATTCTAACTATGGCTACACCTTC. Amino acid sequence: CAAAPYSNYGYTF.

The chain combines TRBV5-1 with TRBJ2-2; maybe TRBD2 (6 bases). Germline CDR1 SGHRS, CDR2 YFSETQ. CDR3 length: 15 amino acids. The V and J ends lost 5 bases and 6 bases respectively, with 17 bases between them. In DNA, the CDR3 is TGCGCCAGCAGTATACCAGCCGGGGAGGCCGGGGAGCTGTTTTTT. Amino acids: CASSIPAGEAGELFF.

The rearrangement links TRBV5-1 to TRBJ1-3; D may be TRBD1 (6 bases). The V gene's germline CDR1 is SGHRS and CDR2 YFSETQ. The CDR3 extends over 15 amino acids. The germline V and J ends were trimmed by 3 bases and 0 bases, with 10 bases remaining between them. CDR3 nucleotide sequence: TGCGCCAGCAGCTCAACAGGGCCCTCTGGAAACACCATATATTTT. The encoded protein is CASSSTGPSGNTIYF.

The chain joins TRBV4-3 to TRBJ1-2, with D tentatively TRBD1 (6 bases). Germline V gene sequence: CDR1 LGHNA, CDR2 YSLEER. Between the trimmed V and J ends, which lost 1 base and 2 bases, there was a span of 11 bases. This CDR3 is 15 amino acids long. The CDR3 sequence is CASSQVHRENYGYTF. The CDR3 region has the DNA TGCGCCAGCAGCCAAGTTCACAGGGAAAACTATGGCTACACCTTC.

The chain is built from TRBV5-8 and TRBJ1-5; no clear D gene. The germline V gene has CDR1 SGHTS and CDR2 YDEGEE. Trimming removed 4 bases from V and 7 bases from J, with 15 bases in between. CDR3 length: 14 residues. CDR3 protein: CASSLLGGNQPQHF. CDR3 sequence (DNA): TGTGCCAGCAGCCTCCTGGGCGGGAACCAGCCCCAGCATTTT.

The genes are TRBV5-1 and TRBJ2-3, with 8 nucleotides matching TRBD1. CDR3 size: 15 residues. The germline V gene encodes CDR1 SGHRS and CDR2 YFSETQ. V shed 2 bases, J shed 1 base, and the junction held 3 bases outside the gene matches. The CDR3 spells CASSFLGQGTDTQYF. CDR3 nucleotide sequence: TGCGCCAGCAGCTTTCTGGGACAGGGCACAGATACGCAGTATTTT.

The chain uses TRBV9 and TRBJ2-5; 8 nucleotides line up with TRBD2. The V segment lost 0 bases and the J segment 5 bases; nucleotides outside the gene matches: 6. CDR3 size: 15 residues. Germline assignment: CDR1 SGDLS and CDR2 YYNGEE. The CDR3 sequence: CASSVDPGGRETQYF. CDR3 nucleotides: TGTGCCAGCAGCGTAGATCCGGGAGGGAGGGAGACCCAGTACTTC.

This clone was detected a few times. Other DNA sequences of this sample code for an identical CDR3. The rearrangement links TRBV7-2 to TRBJ1-5; D possibly corresponds to TRBD1 (5 bases). Trimming took 3 bases from V and 5 from J, leaving 11 bases between them. This CDR3 contains 14 residues. The V gene's germline CDR1 is SGHTA and CDR2 FQGNSA. CDR3 sequence reads: CASSFRQGDQPQHF. CDR3 DNA: TGTGCCAGCAGCTTCCGGCAGGGTGATCAGCCCCAGCATTTT.

The chain has TRBV4-3 and TRBJ2-3, with D tentatively TRBD2 (5 bases). The CDR3 totals 16 residues. The V end lost 0 bases, the J end lost 0 bases, and 10 bases lay between the germline ends. Germline values: CDR1 LGHNA, CDR2 YSLEER. CDR3: CASSQETGSSTDTQYF. For the CDR3, the DNA is TGCGCCAGCAGCCAAGAAACGGGATCTAGCACAGATACGCAGTATTTT.

The chain employs TRBV10-1 and TRBJ2-1; a possible D gene is TRBD1 (6 bases). This CDR3 has 17 residues. Germline V gene lookup returns CDR1 WNHNN and CDR2 SYGVQD (reference sequence). Trimming removed 3 bases from V and 3 bases from J, with 18 bases in between. In nucleotides, the CDR3 is TGCGCCAGCAGTGATTCGAGGACCAGGGGTCGCTACAATGAGCAGTTCTTC. Translation: CASSDSRTRGRYNEQFF.

V is TRBV14 and J is TRBJ2-3; D uncertain. CDR1 SGHDN and CDR2 FVKESK come from the germline V gene. Trimming left V 5 bases short and J 5 bases short, with 14 bases between. The CDR3 contains 14 residues. CDR3 amino acids: CASSKLLAGDTQYF. The CDR3 DNA sequence: TGTGCCAGCAGCAAACTCCTGGCAGGAGATACGCAGTATTTT.

The V call is TRBV3-1 (or the pseudogene TRBV3-2), the J call TRBJ2-1, with 10 bases lining up with TRBD2. The CDR3 is 17 residues long. Germline assignment: CDR1 LGHDT and CDR2 YNNKEL (reference sequence). V gave up 0 bases and J gave up 0 bases; unmatched junction bases: 2. The CDR3 is CASSQDPSGSSYNEQFF. The CDR3 coding sequence is TGTGCCAGCAGCCAAGATCCTAGCGGGAGCTCCTACAATGAGCAGTTCTTC.

This chain connects TRBV18 to TRBJ1-6, with 11 bases fitting TRBD1. Trimming cost V 2 bases and J 9 bases; bases outside gene matches: 6. The CDR3 consists of 16 residues. Germline V gene lookup returns CDR1 KGHSH and CDR2 LQKENI. For the CDR3, the DNA is TGTGCCAGCTCACCAGCCCCAGGGACAGGGGGTTCACCCCTCCACTTT. Its translation: CASSPAPGTGGSPLHF.

This clone was detected ten times or more. The V and J genes are TRBV7-8 and TRBJ1-1; D unclear. This CDR3 contains 14 residues. The ends were cut back, 5 bases at V and 1 base at J, with 11 bases in the middle. Germline V gives CDR1 SGHVS, CDR2 FQNEAQ. CDR3 nucleotide sequence: TGTGCCAGCAGCCTCAGGCATCCGAACACTGAAGCTTTCTTT. It specifies CASSLRHPNTEAFF. The full variable domain, completed using reference TRBV7-8 and TRBJ1-1, is GAGVSQSPRYKVAKRGQDVALRCDPISGHVSLFWYQQALGQGPEFLTYFQNEAQLDKSGLPSDRFFAERPEGSVSTLKIQRTQQEDSAVYLCASSLRHPNTEAFFGQGTRLTVV.

This sequence joins TRBV9 and TRBJ2-1; 7 bases line up with TRBD2. Germline-derived CDR1 and CDR2 are SGDLS and YYNGEE. V shed 8 bases and J 8 bases; nucleotides not matched to a gene: 7. This CDR3 has 12 amino acids. Here the CDR3 reads CASGRGGDEQFF. The CDR3 bases are TGTGCCAGTGGACGGGGAGGGGATGAGCAGTTCTTC.

A single count supports this clone. The V and J genes are TRBV5-8 and TRBJ1-5, with TRBD1 identical over 9 bases. V shed 3 bases, J shed 6 bases, and the junction held 7 bases outside the gene matches. The CDR3 runs to 15 residues. Per the germline V gene, CDR1 is SGHTS and CDR2 is YDEGEE. The CDR3 DNA reads TGTGCCAGCAGCTCAGGGACAGGGAGAGGTCAGCCCCAGCATTTT. Protein product: CASSSGTGRGQPQHF.

This rearrangement joins TRBV24-1 to TRBJ1-5, with 11 bases that match TRBD1. The CDR3 loop spans 13 amino acids. J was trimmed by 6 bases and V by 10 bases; bases with no gene match: 4. Per the germline V gene, CDR1 is KGHDR and CDR2 is SFDVKD. The CDR3 loop is CATGQGEIQPQHF. The CDR3, as DNA: TGTGCCACGGGACAGGGGGAAATTCAGCCCCAGCATTTT.

V gene TRBV5-1 combines with J gene TRBJ1-2; D gene unclear. Deletions cut 1 base from V and 8 bases from J, with 27 bases between. The CDR3 is 18 amino acids. The germline V gene has CDR1 SGHRS and CDR2 YFSETQ. The DNA of the CDR3 is TGCGCCAGCAGCTTGTCCACTTTCGCCGAAAGGTCTGGGGAGGGCTACACCTTC. Translating gives CASSLSTFAERSGEGYTF.

This clone came up many times. For the CDR3, the DNA is TGTGCCAGCAGTGAACTAGCGGGAGGGAATGAGCAGTTCTTC. This translates into CASSELAGGNEQFF. The rearrangement links TRBV2 to TRBJ2-1; 12 positions agree with TRBD2. The V and J ends lost 2 bases and 7 bases, in that order; junction bases with no gene match: 0. CDR1 is SNHLY and CDR2 is FYNNEI in the germline V gene. This CDR3 comprises 14 residues.

The chain uses TRBV10-2 and TRBJ2-1, with 8 positions matching TRBD2. CDR3 length equals 14 residues. The germline V gene has CDR1 WSHSY and CDR2 SAAADI. Trimming removed 0 bases from V and 9 bases from J; junction bases left unmatched: 4. CDR3 nucleotide sequence: TGCGCCAGCAGTGAGTCGGGGCTAGCGGGTGAGCAGTTCTTC. It is translated as CASSESGLAGEQFF.

This clone occurred once. V and J are TRBV7-6 and TRBJ2-7; 8 bases map to TRBD1. After removal of 2 bases from V and 1 base from J, the junction contained 7 bases not matched to a gene. Germline V gene lookup returns CDR1 SGHVS and CDR2 FNYEAQ. This CDR3 comprises 16 residues. The CDR3 DNA is TGTGCCAGCAGCTTATTCGAGACAGGGGCGTCCTACGAGCAGTACTTC. Amino acid sequence: CASSLFETGASYEQYF. Supplemented by reference TRBV7-6 and TRBJ2-7, the full variable domain reads GAGVSQSPRYKVTKRGQDVALRCDPISGHVSLYWYRQALGQGPEFLTYFNYEAQQDKSGLPNDRFSAERPEGSISTLTIQRTEQRDSAMYRCASSLFETGASYEQYFGPGTRLTVT.

The V and J genes are TRBV16 and TRBJ1-6, with a possible D match to TRBD1 (5 bases). Trimming shortened V by 4 bases and J by 5 bases, and 15 bases separated the two germline ends. From germline, CDR1 is KGHSY and CDR2 FQNENV. The CDR3 totals 16 residues. The CDR3 region is CASSPQLSGNNSPLHF. DNA for the CDR3: TGTGCCAGCAGCCCACAGCTGTCAGGGAATAATTCACCCCTCCACTTT. The whole variable domain, filled in from reference TRBV16 and TRBJ1-6, reads GEEVAQTPKHLVRGEGQKAKLYCAPIKGHSYVFWYQQVLKNEFKFLISFQNENVFDETGMPKERFSAKCLPNSPCSLEIQATKLEDSAVYFCASSPQLSGNNSPLHFGNGTRLTVT.